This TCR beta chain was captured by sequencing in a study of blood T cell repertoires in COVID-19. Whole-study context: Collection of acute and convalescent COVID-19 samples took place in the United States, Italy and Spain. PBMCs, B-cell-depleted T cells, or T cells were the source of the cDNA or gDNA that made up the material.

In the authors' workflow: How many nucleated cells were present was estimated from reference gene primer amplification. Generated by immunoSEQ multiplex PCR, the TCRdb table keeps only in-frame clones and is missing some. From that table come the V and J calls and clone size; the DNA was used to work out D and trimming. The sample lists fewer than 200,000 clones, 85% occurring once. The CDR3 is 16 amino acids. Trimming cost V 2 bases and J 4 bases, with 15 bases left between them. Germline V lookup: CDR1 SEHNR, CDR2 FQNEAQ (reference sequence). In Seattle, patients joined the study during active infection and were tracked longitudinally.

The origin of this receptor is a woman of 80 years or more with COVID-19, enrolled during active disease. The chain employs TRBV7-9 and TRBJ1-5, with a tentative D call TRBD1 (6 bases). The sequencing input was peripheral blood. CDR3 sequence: CASSLNRDTRNQPQHF. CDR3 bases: TGTGCCAGCAGCTTAAACCGGGACACAAGAAATCAGCCCCAGCATTTT.